Below, one T cell receptor (beta chain) is given with its context. The antigen it binds to is not known. This entry belongs to a study of monozygotic twins with inflammatory bowel disease (dated by TCRdb to 2018 to 2020). Study-wide context: A total of around 30 monozygotic twin pairs were included in the full study, comprising nine German pairs (four IBD-concordant, five IBD-discordant) and 19 IBD-discordant Danish pairs. The search for disease-associated traits relied mainly on comparing, within discordant pairs, IBD patients with their genetically identical healthy co-twins. Each individual had, on average, about 151 000 unique TCRalpha sequences and 181 000 unique TCRbeta sequences available for analysis. On the study overall, not on this receptor specifically: Background noise and inter-individual variability may have been introduced into the repertoires by the differing immunosuppressive treatments among patients. Fewer clonotypes were shared with other individuals by IBD patients than by healthy twins, most markedly in patients showing signs of disease activity. No difference in repertoire similarity was observed between concordant and discordant twins, possibly owing to limited statistical power. The results gave no support for a single strong signal or clonotype linked to IBD. A decrease in TCRbeta repertoire diversity, as measured by inverse Simpson index, was observed in IBD patients compared with their healthy co-twins. The analysis was unable to tell apart different T cell subtypes.

From each donor, a roughly 2.7 ml peripheral blood sample was drawn into PAXgene tubes and stored at -80 degrees C. Total RNA was isolated from whole blood with the PAXgene blood miRNA kit on an automated QIAcube, without T cell sorting. Peripheral blood from monozygotic twin pairs concordant or discordant for inflammatory bowel disease was subjected to deep TCRalpha and TCRbeta repertoire profiling with unique molecular barcoding. Smoking habits were recorded for all twin pairs, with individuals classified as current, former or never smokers. Libraries were built with 5' RACE. Preparation of each TCR library used 3,000 to 4,000 ng of total RNA. For each sample, cDNA was synthesized in eight separate reactions using SMARTScribe reverse transcriptase. Unique molecular identifiers containing a 6-nucleotide sample barcode were introduced through template switching during cDNA synthesis. Amplification of TCRalpha and TCRbeta cDNA involved two nested PCRs of 16 and 9 cycles, and each PCR was followed by bead purification. Before amplification, the cDNA was treated with uracil DNA-glycosylase and purified using the QIAquick PCR purification kit. In the second PCR, Illumina TruSeq-compatible adapters and sample-specific barcodes were added. Library quality and concentration were assessed using TapeStation and Qubit, and roughly 5 ng of each library was pooled. The pooled libraries were sequenced with 2 x 100 bp reads and custom sequencing primers on an Illumina HiSeq2500 single-index Rapid Run. The study's own analysis went as follows. UMI-based consensus assembly with MiGEC version 1.2.6 was used to correct PCR and sequencing errors. V(D)J alignment, clonotype assembly and CDR3 extraction were performed with MiXCR version 2.1.1. Gene usage, clonotype sharing and MAIT/NKT TCR abundance were normalised by analysing the top 1000, 10 000 and 20 000 clonotypes per sample. Diversity was computed as the inverse Simpson index with the vegan R package after downsampling to 27 000 UMIs. Paired Mann-Whitney U tests were applied to discordant twin pairs, and Benjamini-Hochberg correction was used for multiple testing. Each entry corresponds to one CDR3 protein sequence from reads that TCRdb reprocessed, and DNA is not given. These V and J calls rely on TCRdb rather than the paper's analysis. The table for this sample shows over 120,000 distinct CDR3 sequences. 1.2% of the sample belongs to the ten largest clones.

The germline V gene (reference sequence) provides CDR1 LNHNV and CDR2 YYDKDF. Its CDR3 holds 14 amino acids, cysteine through phenylalanine. DNA is not recorded here. The V and J segments used are TRBV15 and TRBJ2-5. This TCR came from a human donor with ulcerative colitis or Crohn's disease, or a healthy co-twin of an affected twin (not recorded which). The sample was blood. The CDR3: CATSRETAQETQYF.